The subject of this entry is one TCR beta chain. The data derive from a study of blood T cell repertoires in COVID-19. Background on the study: Nucleic acid was either cDNA or gDNA, and it came from T cells, B-cell-depleted T cells, or PBMCs.

Per the authors' pipeline: Reference gene primer amplification in the assay estimated nucleated cell counts. Generated by immunoSEQ multiplex PCR, the TCRdb table keeps only in-frame clones and is missing some. That table supplies the V and J calls and clone size; D and trimming were determined from the DNA. Of approximately 210,000 clones in the sample, approximately 84% were seen once. The CDR3 has 14 amino acids. Trimming removed 6 bases from V and 3 bases from J, with 15 bases in between. Per the germline V gene, CDR1 is SQVTM and CDR2 is ANQGSEA. Material: peripheral blood. This TCR was recovered from a woman in her 70s with active or convalescent COVID-19. This chain connects TRBV29-1 to TRBJ1-5, with D possibly TRBD1 on 6 matching bases. CDR3 in DNA: TGCAGCGTCGCGACAGGAGTCGCCAATCAGCCCCAGCATTTT. Translating it yields CSVATGVANQPQHF.